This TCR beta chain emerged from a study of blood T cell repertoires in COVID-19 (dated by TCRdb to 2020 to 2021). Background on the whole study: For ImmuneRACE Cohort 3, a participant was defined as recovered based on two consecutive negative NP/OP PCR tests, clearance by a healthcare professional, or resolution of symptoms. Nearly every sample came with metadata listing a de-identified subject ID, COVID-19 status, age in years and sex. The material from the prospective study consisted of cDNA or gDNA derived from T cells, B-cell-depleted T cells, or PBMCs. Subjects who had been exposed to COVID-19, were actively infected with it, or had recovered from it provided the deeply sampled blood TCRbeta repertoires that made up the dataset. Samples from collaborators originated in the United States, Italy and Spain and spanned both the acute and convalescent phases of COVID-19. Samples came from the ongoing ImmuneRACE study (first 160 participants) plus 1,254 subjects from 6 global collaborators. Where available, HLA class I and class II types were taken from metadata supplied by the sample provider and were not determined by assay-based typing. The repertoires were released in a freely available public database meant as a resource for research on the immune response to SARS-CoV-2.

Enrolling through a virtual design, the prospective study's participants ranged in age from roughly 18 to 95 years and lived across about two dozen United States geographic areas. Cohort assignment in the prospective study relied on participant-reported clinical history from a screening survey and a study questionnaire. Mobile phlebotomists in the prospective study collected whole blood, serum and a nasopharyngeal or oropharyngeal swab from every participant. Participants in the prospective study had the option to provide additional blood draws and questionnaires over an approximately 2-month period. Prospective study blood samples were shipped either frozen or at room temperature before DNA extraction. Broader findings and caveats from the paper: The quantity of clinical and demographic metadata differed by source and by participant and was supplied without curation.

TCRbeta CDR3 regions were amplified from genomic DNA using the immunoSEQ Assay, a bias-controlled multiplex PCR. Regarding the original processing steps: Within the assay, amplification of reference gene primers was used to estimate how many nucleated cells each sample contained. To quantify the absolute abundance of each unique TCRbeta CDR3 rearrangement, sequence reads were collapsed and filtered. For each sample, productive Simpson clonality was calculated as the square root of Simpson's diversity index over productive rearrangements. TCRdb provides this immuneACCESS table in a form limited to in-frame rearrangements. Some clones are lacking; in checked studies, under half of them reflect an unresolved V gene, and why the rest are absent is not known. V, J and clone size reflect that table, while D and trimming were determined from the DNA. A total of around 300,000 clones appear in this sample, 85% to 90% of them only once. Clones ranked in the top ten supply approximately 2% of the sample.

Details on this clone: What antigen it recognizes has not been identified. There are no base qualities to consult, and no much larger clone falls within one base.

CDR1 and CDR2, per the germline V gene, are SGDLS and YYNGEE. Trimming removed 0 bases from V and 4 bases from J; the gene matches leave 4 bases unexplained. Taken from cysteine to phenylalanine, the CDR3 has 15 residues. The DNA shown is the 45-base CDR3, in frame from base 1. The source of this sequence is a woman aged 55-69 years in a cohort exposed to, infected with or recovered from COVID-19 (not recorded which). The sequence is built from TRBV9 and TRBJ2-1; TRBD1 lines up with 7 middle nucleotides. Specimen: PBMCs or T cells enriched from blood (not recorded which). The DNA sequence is TGTGCCAGCAGCGTAGCCGGGACAGCTTACAATGAGCAGTTCTTC. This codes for CASSVAGTAYNEQFF. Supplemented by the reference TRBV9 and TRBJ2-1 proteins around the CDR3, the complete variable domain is DSGVTQTPKHLITATGQRVTLRCSPRSGDLSVYWYQQSLDQGLQFLIQYYNGEERAKGNILERFSAQQFPDLHSELNLSSLELGDSALYFCASSVAGTAYNEQFFGPGTRLTVL.